Given below is one TCR beta chain in context. This sample is part of a study of control samples from healthy donors and cancer patients. Assay used: immunoSEQ multiplex PCR; TCRdb lists only in-frame clones, some missing. In the table there are some 130,000 clones, more than 80% of which are singletons. The CDR3 loop spans 13 amino acids. Germline CDR1 and CDR2: MNHEY and SMNVEV (reference sequence). V was clipped by 5 bases and J by 7 bases, with 11 bases between them. Sequencing used blood. The chain joins TRBV27 to TRBJ2-2; D remains unclear. The source of this sequence is a man aged 35-49 years in good health. CDR3 DNA: TGTGCCAGCAGTCTAGGTGGCCTCGGGGAGCTGTTTTTT. Protein: CASSLGGLGELFF.